The rows below give T cell receptor beta chains drawn from one sample of a study of cytomegalovirus exposure and HLA in healthy donors. The method was immunoSEQ multiplex PCR; TCRdb's version includes in-frame clones alone and lacks a portion of them. The sample has just over 150,000 clones, 86% seen once. The source material was PBMCs. Receptor source: a woman aged 18-35 years in good health and CMV-seronegative. The CDR3 runs from the conserved cysteine through the conserved F or W. D genes are given only for firm matches.

TRBJ1-2	TRBV11-2	.	CASSLQVNYGYTF	TGTGCCAGCAGCTTACAGGTTAACTATGGCTACACCTTC
TRBJ2-1	TRBV27	.	CASSRLLERVEQFF	TGTGCCAGCAGCCGACTGCTTGAGCGTGTGGAGCAGTTCTTC
TRBJ1-4	TRBV2	.	CASREEGLLNEKLFF	TGTGCCAGCAGGGAGGAGGGGCTGCTTAATGAAAAACTGTTTTTT
TRBJ1-5	TRBV28	TRBD1	CASSHRGDSNQPQHF	TGTGCCAGCAGTCACAGGGGGGACAGCAATCAGCCCCAGCATTTT
TRBJ2-2	TRBV19	TRBD2	CASKNSGVNTGELFF	TGTGCCAGTAAAAATAGCGGGGTTAACACCGGGGAGCTGTTTTTT
TRBJ1-5	TRBV6-1	.	CAGSALSGRPNQPQHF	TGTGCCGGCAGTGCGCTGTCCGGCAGGCCTAATCAGCCCCAGCATTTT
TRBJ2-1	TRBV4-1	.	CASSQDPYNEQFF	TGCGCCAGCAGCCAAGACCCGTACAATGAGCAGTTCTTC
TRBJ2-1	TRBV6-5	.	CASNNGFSSNEQFF	TGTGCCAGCAACAACGGGTTTAGTAGCAATGAGCAGTTCTTC
TRBJ1-4	TRBV30	TRBD1	CAVQGAGEKLFF	TGTGCCGTTCAGGGGGCAGGGGAAAAACTGTTTTTT
TRBJ2-1	TRBV7-8	TRBD1	CASSWDREDEQFF	TGTGCCAGCAGCTGGGACAGGGAGGATGAGCAGTTCTTC
TRBJ2-1	TRBV30	TRBD2	CAWSVWGGGAYNEQFF	TGTGCCTGGAGTGTATGGGGCGGGGGGGCCTACAATGAGCAGTTCTTC
TRBJ2-5	TRBV7-3	.	CASSPTRKETQYF	TGTGCCAGCAGCCCCACTAGGAAAGAGACCCAGTACTTC
TRBJ1-2	TRBV5-1	.	CASSLGIGTDSNYGYTF	TGCGCCAGCAGCTTGGGGATAGGGACGGACAGTAACTATGGCTACACCTTC